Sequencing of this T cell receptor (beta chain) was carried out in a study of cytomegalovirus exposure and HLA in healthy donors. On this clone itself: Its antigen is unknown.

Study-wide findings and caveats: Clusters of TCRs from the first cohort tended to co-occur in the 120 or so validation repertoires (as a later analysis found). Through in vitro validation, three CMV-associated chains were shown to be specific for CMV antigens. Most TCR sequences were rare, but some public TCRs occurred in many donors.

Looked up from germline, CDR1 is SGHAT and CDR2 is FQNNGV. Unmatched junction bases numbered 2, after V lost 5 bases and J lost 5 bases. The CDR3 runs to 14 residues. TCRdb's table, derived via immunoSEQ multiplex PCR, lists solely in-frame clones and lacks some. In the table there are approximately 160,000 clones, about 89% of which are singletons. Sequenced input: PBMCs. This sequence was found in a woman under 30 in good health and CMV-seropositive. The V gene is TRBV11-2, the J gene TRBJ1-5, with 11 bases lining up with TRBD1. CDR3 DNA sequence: TGTGCCAGCAGCCCGGACAGGGGGCATCAGCCCCAGCATTTT. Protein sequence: CASSPDRGHQPQHF. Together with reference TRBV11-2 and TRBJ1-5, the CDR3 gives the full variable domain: EAGVAQSPRYKIIEKRQSVAFWCNPISGHATLYWYQQILGQGPKLLIQFQNNGVVDDSQLPKDRFSAERLKGVDSTLKIQPAKLEDSAVYLCASSPDRGHQPQHFGDGTRLSIL.